The source of this T cell receptor beta chain is a study of OX40 agonist ivuxolimab in advanced cancers. Study context: Patients were dosed intravenously with ivuxolimab at 0.01 to 10 mg/kg every 2 weeks. People in dose escalation had one of these cancers: hepatocellular carcinoma, melanoma, renal cell or head and neck cancer. The study, taken as a whole, reports: The average count of expanded clones was higher among CD8+ T cells than among CD4+.

Germline V lookup: CDR1 PRHDT, CDR2 FYEKMQ (reference sequence). V was clipped by 0 bases and J by 1 base, with 5 bases between them. This CDR3 has 14 amino acids. As to this clone: Its antigen remains unidentified.

Data came from immunoSEQ multiplex PCR; TCRdb stores just in-frame clones and leaves some out. The table records 100,000 to 110,000 clones, approximately 89% of them present only once. It was autoimmune disease history or systemic immunosuppression that excluded patients. This sequence originates from an adult with an advanced solid tumor such as melanoma, head and neck, liver or kidney cancer. V is TRBV13 and J is TRBJ2-3; D uncertain. This specimen consisted of CD4+ or CD8+ T cells sorted from blood, obtained in a trial of the OX40 agonist ivuxolimab. The chain's CDR3 is CASSLGTGTDTQYF. Here the CDR3 DNA reads TGTGCCAGCAGCTTAGGGACCGGCACAGATACGCAGTATTTT.